The T cell receptor (beta chain) under discussion was sequenced for a study of control samples from healthy donors and cancer patients. Trimming removed 0 bases at V and 3 bases at J, with 8 bases between. CDR3 length: 14 amino acids. The germline V gene has CDR1 MRHNA and CDR2 SNTAGT. The data were produced by immunoSEQ multiplex PCR, yet TCRdb's version contains in-frame clones alone and is incomplete. Seen here are over 150,000 clones, under 95% observed once, and the top ten hold 1.2% to 1.5%. The sample comprised blood. This chain joins TRBV6-4 and TRBJ1-1, with TRBD1 as a possible D gene (5 bases). This receptor was taken from a young woman in good health. The CDR3 nucleotides are TGTGCCAGCAGTGACTCGATACAGGACACTGAAGCTTTCTTT. Translation gives CASSDSIQDTEAFF.